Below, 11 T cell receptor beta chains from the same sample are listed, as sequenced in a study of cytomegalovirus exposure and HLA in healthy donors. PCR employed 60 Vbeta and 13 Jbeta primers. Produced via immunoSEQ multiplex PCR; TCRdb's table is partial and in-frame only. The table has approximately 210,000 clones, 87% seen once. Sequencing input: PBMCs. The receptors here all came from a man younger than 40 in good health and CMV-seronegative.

This CDR3 reads CATGVAGRHTF. The DNA of the CDR3 is TGTGCCACCGGGGTCGCGGGTCGTCACACCTTC. The chain links TRBV5-8 to TRBJ1-2; no definite D call. V lost 9 bases and J 12 bases, leaving 18 bases between the germline ends. CDR1 and CDR2 (germline): SGHTS, YDEGEE. The CDR3 consists of 11 residues. The whole variable domain, filled in from reference TRBV5-8 and TRBJ1-2, reads EAGVTQSPTHLIKTRGQQATLRCSPISGHTSVYWYQQALGLGLQFLLWYDEGEERNRGNFPPRFSGRQFPNYSSELNVNALELEDSALYLCATGVAGRHTFGSGTRLTVV.

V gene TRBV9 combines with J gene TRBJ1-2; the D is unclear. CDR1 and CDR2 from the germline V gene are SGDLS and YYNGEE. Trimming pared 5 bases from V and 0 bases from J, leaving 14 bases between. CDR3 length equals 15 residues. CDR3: CASRTRNSSNYGYTF. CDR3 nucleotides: TGTGCCAGCAGAACTCGGAACAGCTCTAACTATGGCTACACCTTC.

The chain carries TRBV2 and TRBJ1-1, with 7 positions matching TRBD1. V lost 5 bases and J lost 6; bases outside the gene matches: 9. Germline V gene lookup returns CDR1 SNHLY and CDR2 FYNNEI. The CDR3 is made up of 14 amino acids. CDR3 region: CASSKNGQVAEAFF. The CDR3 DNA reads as TGTGCCAGCAGTAAAAACGGACAGGTCGCTGAAGCTTTCTTT.

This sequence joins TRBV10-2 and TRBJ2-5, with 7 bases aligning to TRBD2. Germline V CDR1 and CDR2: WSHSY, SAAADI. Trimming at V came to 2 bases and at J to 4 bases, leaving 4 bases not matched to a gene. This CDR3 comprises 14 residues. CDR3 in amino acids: CASSEVGGGETQYF. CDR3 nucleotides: TGCGCCAGCAGTGAGGTAGGCGGGGGAGAGACCCAGTACTTC.

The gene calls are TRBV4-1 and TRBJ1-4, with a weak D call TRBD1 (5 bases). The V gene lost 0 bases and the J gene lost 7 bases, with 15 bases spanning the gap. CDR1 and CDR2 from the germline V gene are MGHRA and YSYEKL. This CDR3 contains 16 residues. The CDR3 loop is CASSQENTGVGEKLFF. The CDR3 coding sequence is TGCGCCAGCAGCCAAGAAAATACGGGGGTGGGTGAAAAACTGTTTTTT.

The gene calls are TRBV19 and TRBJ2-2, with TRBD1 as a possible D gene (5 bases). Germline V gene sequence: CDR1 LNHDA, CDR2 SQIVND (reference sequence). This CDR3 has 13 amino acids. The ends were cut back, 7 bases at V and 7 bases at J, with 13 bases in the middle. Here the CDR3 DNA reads TGTGCCAGTAAGGGCAGGGTACTCGGGGAGCTGTTTTTT. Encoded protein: CASKGRVLGELFF.

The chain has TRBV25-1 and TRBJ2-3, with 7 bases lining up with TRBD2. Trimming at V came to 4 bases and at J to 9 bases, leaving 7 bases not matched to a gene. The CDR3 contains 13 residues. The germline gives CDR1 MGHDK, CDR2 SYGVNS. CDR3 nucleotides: TGTGCCAGCAGTGTGGAGTTGGGGGGGACGCAGTATTTT. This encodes CASSVELGGTQYF.

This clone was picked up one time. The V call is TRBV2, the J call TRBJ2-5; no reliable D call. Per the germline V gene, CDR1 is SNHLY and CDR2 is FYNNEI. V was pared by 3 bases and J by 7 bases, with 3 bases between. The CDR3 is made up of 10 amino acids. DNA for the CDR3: TGTGCCAGCAGTGACGGGACCCAGTACTTC. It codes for CASSDGTQYF.

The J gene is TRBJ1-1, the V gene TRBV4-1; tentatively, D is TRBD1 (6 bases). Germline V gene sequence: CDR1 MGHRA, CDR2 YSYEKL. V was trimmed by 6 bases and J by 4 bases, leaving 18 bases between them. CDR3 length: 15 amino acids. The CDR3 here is CASSPTGTGTTEAFF. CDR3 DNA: TGCGCCAGCAGTCCTACAGGGACGGGGACCACTGAAGCTTTCTTT.

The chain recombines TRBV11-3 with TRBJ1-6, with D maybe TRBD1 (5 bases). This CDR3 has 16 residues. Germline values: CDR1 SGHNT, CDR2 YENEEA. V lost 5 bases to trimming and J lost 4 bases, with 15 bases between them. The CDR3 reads CASSLGVGDYNSPLHF. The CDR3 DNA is TGTGCCAGCAGCCTTGGGGTAGGGGATTATAATTCACCCCTCCACTTT.

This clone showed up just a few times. This chain's CDR3 is CAISEQGADEQFF. The CDR3 DNA reads TGTGCCATCAGTGAACAGGGGGCCGATGAGCAGTTCTTC. The J gene is TRBJ2-1, the V gene TRBV10-3; 9 bases are shared with TRBD1. V lost 3 bases and J lost 8; bases outside the gene matches: 2. CDR3 length: 13 amino acids. The germline V gene has CDR1 ENHRY and CDR2 SYGVKD.